The 13 T cell receptor beta chains below come from one sample, sequenced in a study of blood T cell repertoires in COVID-19. Sequencing used immunoSEQ multiplex PCR; TCRdb keeps in-frame clones, though not all of them. The sample has under 200,000 clones; around four fifths are singletons. Material for sequencing was peripheral blood. Receptor source: a man between 60 and 70 years old with COVID-19, enrolled during active disease.

The rearrangement uses TRBV27 and TRBJ1-5; D perhaps matches TRBD1 (6 bases). The V and J ends lost 2 bases and 3 bases respectively, with 8 bases between them. Germline CDR1 is MNHEY and CDR2 is SMNVEV (reference sequence). The CDR3 has 14 amino acids. The CDR3 loop reads CASSLNRVNQPQHF. The CDR3 region has the DNA TGTGCCAGCAGTTTAAACAGGGTCAATCAGCCCCAGCATTTT.

This chain joins TRBV29-1 and TRBJ1-1; D gene unclear. The CDR3 is 14 amino acids. Germline CDR1 and CDR2: SQVTM and ANQGSEA. Trimming took 4 bases from V and 6 from J, leaving 18 bases between them. The CDR3 spells CSVAGRSRISEAFF. CDR3 coding DNA: TGCAGCGTTGCGGGGAGGTCAAGGATCTCTGAAGCTTTCTTT.

V gene TRBV9 combines with J gene TRBJ1-6; D is perhaps TRBD1 (5 bases). The CDR3 is 14 residues long. V gave up 3 bases and J gave up 9 bases, with 13 bases separating them. Per germline, CDR1 SGDLS and CDR2 YYNGEE. For the CDR3, the DNA is TGTGCCAGCAGCGGCCCATCAGGGTTTTCACCCCTCCACTTT. Translated: CASSGPSGFSPLHF.

CDR3 region: CASSLIGGLPMGGSNQPQHF. CDR3 bases: TGTGCCAGCAGTTTGATTGGAGGACTTCCTATGGGAGGTAGCAATCAGCCCCAGCATTTT. The chain couples TRBV27 to TRBJ1-5; D ambiguous. The V gene lost 3 bases and the J gene lost 0 bases, with 24 bases spanning the gap. The V gene's germline CDR1 is MNHEY and CDR2 SMNVEV (reference sequence). The CDR3 is made up of 20 amino acids.

This chain uses TRBV6-5 with TRBJ1-2; D is possibly TRBD1 (6 bases). Trimming left V 6 bases short and J 1 base short, with 12 bases between. CDR3 length: 14 amino acids. CDR1 is MNHEY, CDR2 SVGAGI, per germline. CDR3 in DNA: TGTGCCAGCAGAAACAGGGACCTTAACTATGGCTACACCTTC. It is translated as CASRNRDLNYGYTF.

The chain links TRBV4-2 to TRBJ1-5, with TRBD1 matching over 7 bases. CDR3 length: 15 residues. V lost 0 bases and J lost 7; bases outside the gene matches: 6. Germline V CDR1 and CDR2: LGHNA, YNFKEQ. This CDR3 is CASSQDVTGRQPQHF. In nucleotides, the CDR3 is TGTGCCAGCAGCCAAGATGTGACAGGGCGGCAGCCCCAGCATTTT.

This clone was detected only a few times. This rearrangement joins TRBV6-5 to TRBJ1-1; D is uncertain. In germline, CDR1 is MNHEY, CDR2 SVGAGI. The CDR3 spans 14 residues. Trimming shortened V by 4 bases and J by 0 bases, and 9 bases separated the two germline ends. CDR3 DNA sequence: TGTGCCAGCAGTTCGCTAGTCATGAACACTGAAGCTTTCTTT. Protein sequence: CASSSLVMNTEAFF.

The chain combines TRBV25-1 with TRBJ2-3; tentative D call: TRBD2 (6 bases). Germline assignment: CDR1 MGHDK and CDR2 SYGVNS. The CDR3 extends over 14 amino acids. V lost 3 bases to trimming and J lost 4 bases, with 11 bases between them. CDR3 sequence reads: CASSDETSSDTQYF. CDR3 nucleotides: TGTGCCAGCAGTGACGAGACTAGTTCAGATACGCAGTATTTT.

The CDR3 DNA sequence: TGTGCCAGCCGGACAGGGTCGAGCACTGAAGCTTTCTTT. It is translated as CASRTGSSTEAFF. The chain is built from TRBV19 and TRBJ1-1; TRBD1 aligns across 8 bases. Germline V gene sequence: CDR1 LNHDA, CDR2 SQIVND (reference sequence). J was trimmed by 4 bases and V by 9 bases; bases with no gene match: 7. The CDR3 length is 13 residues.

Here the CDR3 reads CSASQSNTEAFF. CDR3 sequence (DNA): TGCAGTGCTAGTCAATCGAACACTGAAGCTTTCTTT. The chain has TRBV20-1 and TRBJ1-1; D gene uncertain. The V end was cut by 3 bases, the J end by 1 base, with 6 bases between. The CDR3 loop spans 12 amino acids. CDR1 DFQATT and CDR2 SNEGSKA come from the germline V gene (reference sequence).

The chain employs TRBV11-3 and TRBJ1-1; D call uncertain. V lost 4 bases, J lost 0 bases, and 15 bases lay in between. Germline CDR1 reads SGHNT; CDR2 reads YENEEA. The CDR3 loop spans 16 amino acids. Here the CDR3 reads CASSSGGLGVNTEAFF. Written as DNA, the CDR3 is TGTGCCAGCAGCTCCGGAGGTCTCGGGGTGAACACTGAAGCTTTCTTT. Combining the CDR3 with reference TRBV11-3 and TRBJ1-1 gives the whole variable domain EAGVVQSPRYKIIEKKQPVAFWCNPISGHNTLYWYLQNLGQGPELLIRYENEEAVDDSQLPKDRFSAERLKGVDSTLKIQPAELGDSAVYLCASSSGGLGVNTEAFFGQGTRLTVV.

The J gene is TRBJ2-7, the V gene TRBV28; 9 positions agree with TRBD2. The junction had 4 bases not matched to a gene; V was cut back by 3 bases and J by 4 bases. Per germline, CDR1 MDHEN and CDR2 SYDVKM. CDR3 length: 14 amino acids. The CDR3 loop is CASSLQTSGYEQYF. DNA for the CDR3: TGTGCCAGCAGTTTGCAGACTAGCGGTTACGAGCAGTACTTC.

The genes are TRBV30 and TRBJ1-4; maybe TRBD1 (6 bases). The CDR3 spans 14 residues. Germline V gene lookup returns CDR1 GTSNPN and CDR2 SVGIG (reference sequence). Trimming cost V 5 bases and J 8 bases, with 18 bases left between them. The CDR3 coding sequence is TGTGCCTGGGGGCCGGGACATAGGCGGGAAAAACTGTTTTTT. It codes for CAWGPGHRREKLFF.